This TCR beta chain stems from a study of T-cell memory formation after mild COVID-19. TCRdb redid the calling of the 5' RACE reads with MiXCR, one entry per CDR3 protein. This sample has more than 100,000 distinct CDR3 sequences; over 15% occur once, and the top ten carry 5.2%. The sequenced sample was PBMCs or a T cell subset sorted from them (not recorded which). The source of this sequence is a man aged 18-30 years who had mild COVID-19 (a few samples of this study predate the infection). Cell type and time point are not known.

The CDR3 region is CASSLGDGNTEAFF. The CDR3 nucleotides read TGTGCCAGCAGCTTAGGCGACGGAAACACTGAAGCTTTCTTT. The chain has TRBV11-3 and TRBJ1-1; D gene unclear. The CDR3 totals 14 residues. Germline assignment: CDR1 SGHNT and CDR2 YENEEA. The V end lost 1 base, the J end lost 2 bases, and 8 bases lay between the germline ends.